These 2 T cell receptor beta chains were all obtained from the same sample, sequenced in a study of cytomegalovirus exposure and HLA in healthy donors. A multiplex PCR was run with 60 Vbeta primers and 13 Jbeta primers. This table comes from immunoSEQ multiplex PCR, and its TCRdb copy is limited to in-frame clones, with some not included. The sample lists fewer than 250,000 clones, around 83% occurring once. The sequencing input was PBMCs. The receptors here all came from a man aged 35-49 years in good health and CMV-seropositive.

The chain combines TRBV6-5 with TRBJ2-2; TRBD1 matches at 7 bases. This CDR3 has 14 residues. Germline CDR1 MNHEY, CDR2 SVGAGI. J was trimmed by 1 base and V by 7 bases; bases with no gene match: 3. The CDR3 here is CASKRQGNTGELFF. The CDR3 nucleotides are TGTGCCAGCAAAAGACAGGGGAACACCGGGGAGCTGTTTTTT.

J is TRBJ2-7 and V is TRBV19, with a tentative D call TRBD1 (5 bases). Germline CDR1 and CDR2: LNHDA and SQIVND (reference sequence). The CDR3 sequence is 13 residues long. Trimming removed 6 bases at V and 4 bases at J, with 13 bases between. This CDR3 is CASSRSRDYEQYF. The CDR3 coding sequence is TGTGCCAGTAGCAGATCCAGGGATTACGAGCAGTACTTC.